Sequencing of this TCR beta chain was carried out in a study of T cells in tumors after PD-1 blockade. Turning to the study itself: Some patients also took daily vismodegib 150 mg during anti-PD-1 treatment. Study results and caveats: Clonal replacement, not reinvigoration, is suggested for expanded exhausted CD8+ clones after therapy.

Concerning this clone itself: Its antigen is undetermined.

Tumor or blood genomic DNA was sequenced, with inputs of about 550 ng to 6,004 ng. This CDR3 is built from 15 residues. V lost 3 bases, J lost 2 bases, and 6 bases stayed unmatched. The germline gives CDR1 MDHEN, CDR2 SYDVKM. Some clones are missing from TCRdb's copy, which holds only in-frame ones; the method was immunoSEQ multiplex PCR. The sample includes 4,000 or so clones, 60% to 70% seen only once; the top ten take roughly a fifth. The clonotype comes from a human donor with basal cell carcinoma. The material was tumor tissue, obtained before anti-PD-1 treatment. The chain links TRBV28 to TRBJ2-7; 8 nucleotides agree with TRBD2. The CDR3 protein is CASSFGSGGAYEQYF. The CDR3 DNA reads TGTGCCAGCAGTTTTGGATCGGGGGGGGCCTACGAGCAGTACTTC.